Listed below are T cell receptor beta chains from one sample, sequenced in a study of cytomegalovirus exposure and HLA in healthy donors. TCRdb keeps only in-frame clones here, not all; method: immunoSEQ multiplex PCR. The data hold fewer than 150,000 clones, with about 82% observed a single time. The specimen sequenced was PBMCs. The receptor set was obtained from a man aged 30 to 39 in good health. The CDR3 runs from the conserved cysteine through the conserved F or W. Fields, in order: J gene, clone size, V gene, CDR3 protein. Clone size is shown for a subset of rows, as once, few, many or a class of expanded clone.

TRBJ2-3 few TRBV4-2 CASGGHRGGDTQYF
TRBJ1-1 . TRBV30 CAWSDSNTEAFF
TRBJ1-2 . TRBV6-5 CASSPPPGPVTF
TRBJ2-3 . TRBV7-9 CSSSLTSGEWYF
TRBJ2-2 . TRBV5-1 CASSLAQGGANTGELFF
TRBJ1-2 . TRBV28 CASSPLGGQGPGFYTF
TRBJ1-2 . TRBV29-1 CSVEGGPGQNYGYTF
TRBJ2-1 . TRBV14 CASSQIRLAAYNEQFF
TRBJ1-5 . TRBV5-5 CASSFQGRLDQPQHF
TRBJ2-1 . TRBV4-1 CASSQEWLYLGGEQFF
TRBJ2-2 . TRBV7-2 CASSPGSKWAGELFF
TRBJ2-1 . TRBV6-5 CASSPGLAGNNEQFF
TRBJ2-1 . TRBV2 CASLPSEGYNEQFF
TRBJ2-1 . TRBV2 CASTSVPPSYNEQFF
TRBJ2-1 . TRBV19 CASSITTVNEQFF
TRBJ2-4 few TRBV15 CATSRDRSGSYIQYF